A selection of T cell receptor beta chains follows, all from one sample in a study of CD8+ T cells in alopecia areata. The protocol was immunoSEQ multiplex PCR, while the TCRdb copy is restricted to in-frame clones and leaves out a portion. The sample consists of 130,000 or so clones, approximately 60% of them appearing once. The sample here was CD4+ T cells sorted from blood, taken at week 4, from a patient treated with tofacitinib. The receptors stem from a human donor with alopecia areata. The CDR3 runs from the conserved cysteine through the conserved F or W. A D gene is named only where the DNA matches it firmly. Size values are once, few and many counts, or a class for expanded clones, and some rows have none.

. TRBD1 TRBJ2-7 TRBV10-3 CAISERDRDSYEQYF TGTGCCATCAGTGAGAGGGACAGGGACTCCTACGAGCAGTACTTC
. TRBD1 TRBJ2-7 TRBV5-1 CASSLAPTPLTGGNGDEQYF TGCGCCAGCAGCTTGGCCCCCACACCCCTGACAGGGGGCAACGGTGACGAGCAGTACTTC
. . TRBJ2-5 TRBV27 CASSFSGSRETQYF TGTGCCAGCAGTTTCTCGGGATCACGGGAGACCCAGTACTTC
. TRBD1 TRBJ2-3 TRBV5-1 CASSTGVVSDTQYF TGCGCCAGCAGCACAGGGGTTGTCTCGGATACGCAGTATTTT
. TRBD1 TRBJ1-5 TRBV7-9 CASSPGQGEQPQHF TGTGCCAGCAGCCCGGGACAGGGGGAACAGCCCCAGCATTTT
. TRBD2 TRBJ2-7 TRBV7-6 CASSAGDLSYEQYF TGTGCCAGCAGCGCGGGGGACCTATCCTACGAGCAGTACTTC
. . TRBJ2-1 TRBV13 CASSPSRRGNEQFF TGTGCCAGCAGCCCGAGCCGTAGGGGGAATGAGCAGTTCTTC
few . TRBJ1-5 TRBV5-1 CASSLEPGHNQPQHF TGCGCCAGCAGCTTGGAGCCGGGACACAATCAGCCCCAGCATTTT
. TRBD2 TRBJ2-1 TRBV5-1 CASSSSAGGTYNEQFF TGCGCCAGCAGCTCTTCAGCGGGAGGAACCTACAATGAGCAGTTCTTC
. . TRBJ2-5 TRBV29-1 CSVLGLQETQYF TGCAGCGTGCTCGGACTTCAAGAGACCCAGTACTTC
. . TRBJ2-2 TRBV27 CASSLTRNTGELFF TGTGCCAGCAGTTTGACCAGAAACACCGGGGAGCTGTTTTTT
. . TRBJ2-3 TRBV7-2 CASSLGPGRGDTQYF TGTGCCAGCAGCTTAGGGCCGGGGAGGGGGGATACGCAGTATTTT
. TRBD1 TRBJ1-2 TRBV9 CASSTTGQGSYGYTF TGTGCCAGCAGCACTACAGGACAGGGCTCTTATGGCTACACCTTC
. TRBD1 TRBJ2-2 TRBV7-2 CASSLIQGVGELFF TGTGCCAGCAGCTTAATACAGGGGGTCGGGGAGCTGTTTTTT
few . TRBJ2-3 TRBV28 CASRPAGLLDTQYF TGTGCCAGCAGGCCTGCGGGACTCTTAGATACGCAGTATTTT
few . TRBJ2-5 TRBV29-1 CSVVWGNQETQYF TGCAGCGTTGTGTGGGGGAACCAAGAGACCCAGTACTTC
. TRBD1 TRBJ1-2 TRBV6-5 CASSPTGGLSYTF TGTGCCAGCAGTCCAACAGGGGGGTTAAGCTACACCTTC
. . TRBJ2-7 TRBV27 CASSQAGGNEQYF TGTGCCAGCAGCCAGGCCGGAGGGAACGAGCAGTACTTC